This TCR beta chain was observed in a study of Graves' ophthalmopathy and Graves' hyperthyroidism. CDR3 regions of TCR beta were amplified from RNA transcripts. First-round RT-PCR with HTBI primers preceded a second-round multiplex PCR. TCRdb analysed the multiplex PCR reads with MiXCR anew, one entry per CDR3 protein. Of 650,000 to 900,000 distinct CDR3 sequences in the sample, 40% were seen once. The length of the CDR3 is 16 residues. Deletions cut 10 bases from V and 0 bases from J, with 21 bases between. Germline V lookup: CDR1 ENHRY, CDR2 SYGVKD. The study's findings and limits: Using a 13-signature model, the authors split ophthalmopathy from stable hyperthyroidism, with 85% to 90% sensitivity and roughly 83% specificity.

In regard to this clonotype: The target antigen is unknown.

The chain links TRBV10-3 to TRBJ1-1; possible D gene TRBD1, 6 bases. What was sequenced was peripheral blood. The sequence was collected from an adult man with Graves' ophthalmopathy. The CDR3 DNA reads TGTGCCAGCAGGTCGGGACACATTAACATGAACACTGAAGCTTTCTTT. Residues: CASRSGHINMNTEAFF.